This is a list of T cell receptor beta chains from one sample in a study of CD8+CD57+ T cells in acquired aplastic anemia. TCRdb passed the reads through MiXCR, listing each CDR3 protein once. The sample holds 150,000 to 200,000 distinct CDR3 sequences, over 60% seen once. Sequenced input: sorted CD4+, CD8+, or CD8+CD57+ T cells (not recorded which) from PBMCs. These receptors came from a human donor with severe aplastic anemia or a healthy control (not recorded which). Both conserved end residues are part of each CDR3. D genes are given only for firm matches. Clone size is given for some rows only: seen once, a few or many times, or a class if the clone is expanded.

J	V	size	D	CDR3	DNA
TRBJ1-2	TRBV5-1	.	TRBD1	CASSLGDRAGYTF	TGTGCCAGCAGCTTAGGAGACAGGGCTGGCTACACCTTC
TRBJ2-7	TRBV6-1	few	TRBD1	CASSAGQLVEQYF	TGTGCCAGCAGTGCGGGACAGTTGGTCGAGCAGTACTTC
TRBJ1-2	TRBV30	.	TRBD1	CAWRETGSYGYTF	TGTGCCTGGAGAGAGACAGGGTCCTATGGCTACACCTTC
TRBJ2-1	TRBV29-1	.	TRBD2	CSAPGLAVNEQFF	TGCAGCGCTCCCGGACTAGCCGTCAATGAGCAGTTCTTC
TRBJ2-1	TRBV24-1	.	.	CATSVAGGPWNEQFF	TGTGCCACCAGTGTTGCCGGGGGCCCTTGGAATGAGCAGTTCTTC
TRBJ2-5	TRBV20-1	.	TRBD2	CSAPGGTSGKGTQYF	TGCAGTGCCCCCGGGGGGACTAGCGGGAAGGGGACCCAGTACTTC
TRBJ2-1	TRBV7-9	.	.	CASSYLTGRTYNEQFF	TGTGCCAGCAGCTACCTAACAGGTCGCACCTACAATGAGCAGTTCTTC
TRBJ2-7	TRBV19	.	TRBD1	CASIGTGSYEQYF	TGTGCCAGTATAGGGACAGGGTCCTACGAGCAGTACTTC
TRBJ1-1	TRBV12-3/TRBV12-4	.	.	CASTKLNTEAFF	TGTGCCAGCACCAAACTGAACACTGAAGCTTTCTTT
TRBJ2-5	TRBV12-3/TRBV12-4	once	.	CASSPLHQGGTGETQYF	TGTGCCAGCAGTCCACTCCACCAGGGGGGAACGGGAGAGACCCAGTACTTC
TRBJ2-7	TRBV10-3	.	TRBD2	CAVKTSGGFYEQYF	TGTGCCGTGAAGACTAGCGGGGGATTCTACGAGCAGTACTTC
TRBJ2-7	TRBV7-9	.	TRBD2	CASSAGLALYEQYF	TGTGCCAGCAGCGCGGGACTAGCTCTCTACGAGCAGTACTTC
TRBJ2-7	TRBV12-3/TRBV12-4	.	.	CASSLYDYEQYF	TGTGCCAGCAGTTTATATGACTACGAGCAGTACTTC
TRBJ1-3	TRBV7-2	.	.	CASSLGVSGNTIYF	TGTGCCAGCAGCTTAGGAGTCTCTGGAAACACCATATATTTT
TRBJ2-3	TRBV29-1	few	.	CSVEAWSTSSGTSTDTQYF	TGCAGCGTTGAAGCCTGGAGCACAAGTAGCGGAACTAGCACAGATACGCAGTATTTT
TRBJ2-3	TRBV29-1	.	TRBD2	CSVYRTSGGADTQYF	TGCAGCGTTTACCGGACTAGCGGGGGGGCAGATACGCAGTATTTT
TRBJ2-2	TRBV19	.	TRBD2	CASRPSGRETGELFF	TGTGCCAGTAGACCCAGCGGGAGAGAAACCGGGGAGCTGTTTTTT
TRBJ2-6	TRBV11-2	.	.	CASGGVSGANVLTF	TGTGCCAGCGGAGGGGTTTCTGGGGCCAACGTCCTGACTTTC
TRBJ1-6	TRBV5-1	few	.	CASSSLEGDSPLHF	TGCGCCAGCAGCTCCCTAGAGGGTGATTCACCCCTCCACTTT
TRBJ2-7	TRBV5-1	few	TRBD1	CASSLRQGANDEQYF	TGCGCCAGCAGCTTGAGGCAGGGGGCGAACGACGAGCAGTACTTC
TRBJ2-5	TRBV5-4	once	TRBD1	CASSQGQGAGETQYF	TGTGCCAGCAGCCAGGGACAGGGGGCAGGGGAGACCCAGTACTTC
TRBJ2-3	TRBV2	many	TRBD1	CAKWDRDTDTQYF	TGTGCCAAGTGGGACAGGGATACAGATACGCAGTATTTT
TRBJ1-3	TRBV12-3/TRBV12-4	.	.	CASSVRTAGNTIYF	TGTGCCAGCAGTGTCCGGACAGCGGGAAACACCATATATTTT
TRBJ2-7	TRBV7-9	many	TRBD1	CASSLAGDRGYEQYF	TGTGCCAGCAGCTTAGCGGGGGACAGGGGTTACGAGCAGTACTTC
TRBJ2-2	TRBV7-6	.	TRBD1	CASSPDREYTGELFF	TGTGCCAGCAGCCCGGACAGGGAGTACACCGGGGAGCTGTTTTTT
TRBJ1-1	TRBV19	.	.	CASSIVPGFNTEAFF	TGTGCCAGTAGTATAGTTCCGGGCTTCAACACTGAAGCTTTCTTT